This T cell receptor (beta chain) was sequenced for a study of monozygotic twins with inflammatory bowel disease. Eight separate reactions per sample yielded the cDNA. No DNA is given; TCRdb re-called the 5' RACE reads and lists each CDR3 protein once. Its listing shows around 150,000 distinct CDR3 sequences. Study-wide points: There was no support for any single strong signal or clonotype associated with IBD. Compared with healthy twins, IBD patients shared fewer clonotypes with others, especially with disease activity.

Germline V gives CDR1 SGDLS, CDR2 YYNGEE. The CDR3 contains 15 residues. With respect to this clonotype: The antigen remains unidentified.

Blood was collected, roughly 2.5 ml per donor. This sequence originates from a human donor with ulcerative colitis or Crohn's disease, or a healthy co-twin of an affected twin (not recorded which). J is TRBJ2-6 and V is TRBV9. Sequencing was performed on blood. The CDR3 loop reads CASSTFGSGANVLTF.